A selection of T cell receptor beta chains follows, all from one sample in a study of regulatory T cells in long-lasting Graves disease. MiXCR, applied by TCRdb to the multiplex PCR reads, yields one record per CDR3 protein. The data show hundreds of thousands of distinct CDR3 sequences, about 13% seen once. This same sample was also taken into another study, of T cells in Graves' hyperthyroidism and ophthalmopathy.

The material was peripheral blood mononuclear cells (PBMCs), obtained at new diagnosis, from a patient treated with antithyroid drugs. The receptors originated from a man younger than 40 with Graves disease. CDR3s include the opening cysteine and the closing phenylalanine or tryptophan. The D gene is left open where the match is weak. The size field is filled for only some rows; it gives once, few, many or a size class.

d_call	v_call	clone_size	j_call	cdr3_length	cdr3_nt	cdr3_aa
.	TRBV5-1	few	TRBJ1-2	11	TGCGCCAGCGGTGACAACTATGGCTACACCTTC	CASGDNYGYTF
.	TRBV7-6	many	TRBJ1-3	16	TGTGCCAGCAGCTTGCCGACAGGACGCTCTGGAAACACCATATATTTT	CASSLPTGRSGNTIYF
TRBD2	TRBV6-5	many	TRBJ2-1	20	TGTGCCAGCAGTTACCTTCGGGCCAGCGGGAGTAGGGGTGCGTACAATGAGCAGTTCTTC	CASSYLRASGSRGAYNEQFF
TRBD2	TRBV4-2	.	TRBJ2-1	20	TGTGTCAGCAGCCAAGGTGGGATAGCGGGATTCTCCCCCTCCTACAATGAGCAGTTCTTC	CVSSQGGIAGFSPSYNEQFF
.	TRBV5-6	few	TRBJ1-2	14	TGTGCCAGCAGCTTGGTCGGCGCGGGCTATGGCTACACCTTC	CASSLVGAGYGYTF
.	TRBV13	many	TRBJ2-5	13	TGTGCCAGCAGCCTGAAGCCGGAAGAGACCCAGTACTTC	CASSLKPEETQYF
.	TRBV12-3/TRBV12-4	many	TRBJ1-2	15	TGTGCCAGCAGTTTCGTTGGCGAAAGCGACTATGGCTACACCTTC	CASSFVGESDYGYTF
TRBD2	TRBV4-1	.	TRBJ2-2	17	TGCGCCAGCAGCGGGACTAGTACTAGAAGGCGGACCGGGGAGCTGTTTTTT	CASSGTSTRRRTGELFF
.	TRBV6-2/TRBV6-3	many	TRBJ1-2	13	TGTGCCAGCAGTTACTCCCCTGTCTATGGCTACACCTTC	CASSYSPVYGYTF
.	TRBV12-3/TRBV12-4	many	TRBJ1-5	17	TGTGCCAGCAGTTTAGTCTCTCAAAAGCATAGCAATCAGCCCCAGCATTTT	CASSLVSQKHSNQPQHF
TRBD1	TRBV4-1	.	TRBJ2-4	16	TGCGCCAGCAGCCACCACAGGGGGCTCGGGGCAAACATTCAGTACTTC	CASSHHRGLGANIQYF
.	TRBV19	.	TRBJ1-2	11	TGTGCCAGTAGTATGCAGGGCACCTACACCTTC	CASSMQGTYTF
TRBD2	TRBV18	.	TRBJ2-7	14	TGTGCCAGCTCAAAAACTAGCGGGAGCAACGAGCAGTACTTC	CASSKTSGSNEQYF
.	TRBV18	few	TRBJ2-6	12	TGTGCCAGCTCACCCTCGGCCAACGTCCTGACTTTC	CASSPSANVLTF
TRBD1	TRBV15	.	TRBJ2-7	15	TGTGCCACCAGCAGAGAAGGGGGCTCTCGTAGGCAGCAGTACTTC	CATSREGGSRRQQYF
.	TRBV12-3/TRBV12-4	few	TRBJ2-7	12	TGTGCCAGCAGTTTCTCGGGACACGAGCAGTACTTC	CASSFSGHEQYF
TRBD2	TRBV9	.	TRBJ2-1	16	TGTGCCAGCAGCCCCCACACTAGCGGAGCCTACAATGAGCAGTTCTTC	CASSPHTSGAYNEQFF
.	TRBV11-2	many	TRBJ1-5	15	TGTGCCAGCAGCTTAAGAGGCCTGGGCAATCAGCCCCAGCATTTT	CASSLRGLGNQPQHF
TRBD1	TRBV2	many	TRBJ1-6	14	TGTGCCAGCAAAGGCACAGGGGGTAATTCACCCCTCCACTTT	CASKGTGGNSPLHF
.	TRBV30	.	TRBJ2-2	13	TGTGCCTGGACCAGATTAAACACCGGGGAGCTGTTTTTT	CAWTRLNTGELFF
TRBD1	TRBV12-3/TRBV12-4	many	TRBJ2-5	13	TGTGCCAGCAGTTTTTACAGGGGAGAGACCCAGTACTTC	CASSFYRGETQYF
.	TRBV29-1	.	TRBJ2-7	11	TGCAGCGTTGATACAGGGAGTGAGCAGTACTTC	CSVDTGSEQYF
.	TRBV30	many	TRBJ2-7	13	TGTGCCTGGAGTGTAATAGGAGCCTACGAGCAGTACTTC	CAWSVIGAYEQYF
.	TRBV29-1	.	TRBJ1-5	13	TGCAGCGTTAGGGGGATGGGCAATCAGCCCCAGCATTTT	CSVRGMGNQPQHF
TRBD2	TRBV5-8	few	TRBJ2-1	16	TGTGCCAGCAGCTTGGGTAGAGGGATGGGAGGGGAAGAGCAGTTCTTC	CASSLGRGMGGEEQFF
TRBD2	TRBV6-1	many	TRBJ2-2	15	TGTGCCAGCAGTGGAACTAGCGGGATCGGCGGGGAGCTGTTTTTT	CASSGTSGIGGELFF
TRBD2	TRBV6-1	many	TRBJ2-2	14	TGTGCCAGCATAACGGGAGGCGGAACCGGGGAGCTGTTTTTT	CASITGGGTGELFF
TRBD2	TRBV29-1	many	TRBJ2-7	14	TGCAGCGTTGTCGGACTAGCGGGAAGGTACGAGCAGTACTTC	CSVVGLAGRYEQYF
TRBD2	TRBV20-1	.	TRBJ2-3	16	TGCAGTGCTAGAGACAGGCCTAGCGGGAAAGGAGATACGCAGTATTTT	CSARDRPSGKGDTQYF
.	TRBV27	once	TRBJ2-4	12	TGTGCCAGCAGCCGACGGGAAAACATTCAGCACTTC	CASSRRENIQHF
.	TRBV6-2/TRBV6-3	few	TRBJ1-5	15	TGTGCCAGCAGACGGGACTCCGTTAGCAATCAGCCCCAGCATTTT	CASRRDSVSNQPQHF
TRBD1	TRBV29-1	many	TRBJ1-5	17	TGCAGCGTTCTCGGTGTCTCCCGGACAGGGATAGGACAGCCCCAGCATTTT	CSVLGVSRTGIGQPQHF
TRBD1	TRBV18	many	TRBJ2-7	15	TGTGCCAGCTTCCCGGGACAGAGCTTTTACTACGAGCAGTACTTC	CASFPGQSFYYEQYF
.	TRBV14	.	TRBJ2-7	12	TGTGCCAGCAGCCTAATGAGCTTCGAGCAGTACTTC	CASSLMSFEQYF
.	TRBV2	.	TRBJ2-7	14	TGTGCCAGCATCCTTAGCGAGTGGGGCTACGAGCAGTACTTC	CASILSEWGYEQYF
.	TRBV12-3/TRBV12-4	many	TRBJ2-7	12	TGTGCCAGCAGTTTAACCCTATGGGAGCAGTACTTC	CASSLTLWEQYF
.	TRBV30	many	TRBJ1-3	13	TGTGCCTGGAGTGTCGGCGCAGGAAACACCATATATTTT	CAWSVGAGNTIYF
TRBD1	TRBV20-1	many	TRBJ2-2	15	TGCAGTGCTTGGGACAGGGGAGTTTACACCGGGGAGCTGTTTTTT	CSAWDRGVYTGELFF
.	TRBV7-9	many	TRBJ2-2	14	TGTGCCAGCAGCTTATTTGCGGGGACCGGGGAGCTGTTTTTT	CASSLFAGTGELFF
.	TRBV11-2	many	TRBJ2-1	11	TGTGCCAGCAGCTGGACTTCTGAGCAGTTCTTC	CASSWTSEQFF
TRBD1	TRBV24-1	many	TRBJ2-5	17	TGTGCCACCAGTGGGGCCCCCACTAACAGGGGTGAGGAGACCCAGTACTTC	CATSGAPTNRGEETQYF
.	TRBV30	many	TRBJ2-3	12	TGTGCCTGGGGGGCGCAGATGGATACGCAGTATTTT	CAWGAQMDTQYF
.	TRBV7-9	.	TRBJ1-6	15	TGTGCCAGCAGCCAAAACAGGGAGATTAATTCACCCCTCCACTTT	CASSQNREINSPLHF
.	TRBV11-2	few	TRBJ1-2	14	TGTGCCAGCAGCTTAGAGAGGCAGGGGTTTGGCTACACCTTC	CASSLERQGFGYTF